This TCR beta chain emerged from a study of CD8 T cells in ankylosing spondylitis. Study-wide findings and caveats: Researchers reportedly found disease-linked clones significantly enriched in matched ankylosing spondylitis synovial fluid. A TCR beta motif made of fewer than ten highly homologous variants seemed typical of ankylosing spondylitis blood.

J lost 5 bases, V lost 6 bases, and 3 bases had no gene match. CDR1 and CDR2 from the germline V gene are MGHRA and YSYEKL. The CDR3 covers 12 residues. This clonotype has a handful of counts. Its specificity is not known. TCRdb reprocessed the 5' RACE reads via MiXCR and lists one record per CDR3 protein. The sample shows about 750,000 distinct CDR3 sequences, roughly 19% of them seen only once. The sequenced sample consisted of blood, either unsorted or a sorted T cell fraction (not recorded which). The chain has TRBV4-1 and TRBJ1-1; TRBD1 agrees at 7 bases. The clonotype originates from a male donor with ankylosing spondylitis. CDR3 nucleotides: TGCGCCAGCAGAGGGGGCGATACTGAAGCTTTCTTT. As protein: CASRGGDTEAFF.